This T cell receptor (beta chain) was sequenced during a study of T cell responses to AZD1222 COVID-19 vaccine. CDR1 and CDR2 from the germline V gene are MDHEN and SYDVKM. The CDR3 consists of 15 residues. Trimming took 1 base from V and 0 from J, leaving 6 bases between them. Data came from immunoSEQ multiplex PCR; TCRdb stores just in-frame clones and leaves some out. The data hold more than 120,000 clones, with 85% to 90% observed a single time. A note on this clone: Its specificity is not known.

Whole-study findings and limits: With two AZD1222 doses given, Spike-specific TCR breadth and depth both rose. Researchers took repertoire samples only after the peak T cell response had come. Clonal diversity may have been underestimated, and the donors were mostly white British, with more females than males.

The chain joins TRBV28 to TRBJ2-2; D is uncertain. The sequence derives from an adult who received the AZD1222 COVID-19 vaccine. The sample in question was peripheral blood, obtained 28 days after the second AZD1222 dose. The CDR3 DNA reads TGTGCCAGCAGTTTATACACAGCGAACACCGGGGAGCTGTTTTTT. It translates to CASSLYTANTGELFF.